The clone carrying this TCR beta chain was detected once. This sample is part of a study of PD-L1 blockade in urothelial cancer. The CDR3 totals 19 residues. The method was immunoSEQ multiplex PCR; TCRdb's version includes in-frame clones alone and lacks a portion of them. The sample gives 15,000 to 20,000 clones, about nine tenths of which show up once; around 5.5% is in the top ten. The chain carries TRBV21-1 and TRBJ2-7; whether TRBD2, the table's D call, matches the DNA was not checked. TRBV21-1 is noted as a pseudogene. The source is a man aged 50 to 60 with urothelial cancer. The input for sequencing was PBMCs, taken around atezolizumab (anti-PD-L1) treatment. CDR3 protein: CASSVSTNGGESGLYEQYF. CDR3 coding DNA: TGTGCCAGCAGCGTCTCTACCAACGGAGGGGAATCAGGACTCTACGAGCAGTACTTC.